This entry lists 13 T cell receptor beta chains sequenced from one sample in a study of blood T cell repertoires in COVID-19. Generated by immunoSEQ multiplex PCR, the TCRdb table keeps only in-frame clones and is missing some. In the table there are about 200,000 clones, about 89% of which are singletons. Material for sequencing was peripheral blood. The receptor source for this set is a middle-aged man with acute or convalescent COVID-19.

The rearrangement uses TRBV30 and TRBJ1-2; D not certain. Germline V gene lookup returns CDR1 GTSNPN and CDR2 SVGIG (reference sequence). Deletions cut 0 bases from V and 8 bases from J, with 19 bases between. This CDR3 contains 15 residues. CDR3 sequence (DNA): TGTGCCTGGAGTGTGATGGACGGAACCTCGGGGGGCTACACCTTC. Its translation is CAWSVMDGTSGGYTF.

The gene calls are TRBV4-2 and TRBJ1-2, with TRBD1 as a possible D gene (6 bases). Germline CDR1 and CDR2: LGHNA and YNFKEQ. V was cut by 5 bases and J by 5 bases, with 12 bases left in between. The CDR3 has 13 residues. The CDR3 loop is CASSYRTAYGYTF. The CDR3 DNA is TGTGCCAGCAGCTACAGGACAGCTTATGGCTACACCTTC.

The genes are TRBV18 and TRBJ1-6, with a possible D match to TRBD1 (5 bases). The germline V gene has CDR1 KGHSH and CDR2 LQKENI. Trimming stripped 1 base from V and 5 bases from J, with 6 bases between. The CDR3 runs 14 residues. Here the CDR3 reads CASSPQQDNSPLHF. CDR3 sequence (DNA): TGTGCCAGCTCACCACAACAGGATAATTCACCCCTCCACTTT.

The rearrangement uses TRBV7-2 and TRBJ2-1; 7 bases are shared with TRBD1. From germline, CDR1 is SGHTA and CDR2 FQGNSA. The V segment lost 2 bases and the J segment 8 bases; nucleotides outside the gene matches: 6. The CDR3 length is 14 residues. The CDR3: CASSLRQGSDEQFF. Here the CDR3 DNA reads TGTGCCAGCAGCTTAAGACAGGGATCTGATGAGCAGTTCTTC.

The chain employs TRBV6-2 or TRBV6-3 and TRBJ1-2; TRBD1 matches at 8 bases. V was pared by 7 bases and J by 7 bases, with 11 bases of the junction left unmatched. Per germline, CDR1 MNHEY and CDR2 SVGEGT. The CDR3 length is 14 residues. CDR3: CASTPDRGGGGYTF. Here the CDR3 DNA reads TGTGCCAGCACCCCCGACAGGGGAGGAGGTGGCTACACCTTC.

The chain carries TRBV12-5 and TRBJ2-5, with 7 positions matching TRBD1. V was pared by 5 bases and J by 5 bases, with 14 bases of the junction left unmatched. The CDR3 length is 16 residues. Germline-derived CDR1 and CDR2 are LGHNT and FRNRAP. This CDR3 reads CASGEPTGLRSETQYF. The CDR3, as DNA: TGTGCTAGTGGTGAACCGACAGGGTTGAGGTCGGAGACCCAGTACTTC.

The rearrangement joins TRBV5-4 to TRBJ2-7, with a weak D call TRBD2 (7 bases). With 4 bases removed from V and 2 bases from J, the gap between germline ends came to 13 bases. Germline loops: CDR1 SGHNT, CDR2 YYREEE (reference sequence). The CDR3 is 14 residues long. As DNA, the CDR3 is TGTGCCAGCAGCGTGTGGGAGGGGGCCTACGAGCAGTACTTC. Translated, it gives CASSVWEGAYEQYF.

The rearrangement uses TRBV6-6 and TRBJ2-2; TRBD1 matches at 11 bases. Germline V gene data show CDR1 as MNHNY and CDR2 as SVGAGI (reference sequence). V shed 2 bases and J 4 bases; nucleotides not matched to a gene: 3. The CDR3 runs to 16 residues. Written as DNA, the CDR3 is TGTGCCAGCAGTTACAGGGACAGGGGGGGCACCGGGGAGCTGTTTTTT. Its translation: CASSYRDRGGTGELFF.

This sequence joins TRBV19 and TRBJ2-5; a weak D match, TRBD1 (6 bases). Trimming removed 4 bases at V and 1 base at J, with 13 bases between. This CDR3 region has 15 residues. Germline-derived CDR1 and CDR2 are LNHDA and SQIVND (reference sequence). The CDR3 here is CASSRRTAPQETQYF. Written as DNA, the CDR3 is TGTGCCAGTAGTAGACGGACAGCCCCCCAAGAGACCCAGTACTTC.

The chain couples TRBV3-1 (or the pseudogene TRBV3-2) to TRBJ2-5, with D hard to call. This CDR3 is 15 amino acids long. The V gene lost 4 bases and the J gene lost 0 bases, with 12 bases spanning the gap. CDR1 is LGHDT, CDR2 YNNKEL, per germline (reference sequence). The CDR3 loop is CASSPPTRYQETQYF. The DNA of the CDR3 is TGTGCCAGCAGCCCGCCGACCAGGTACCAAGAGACCCAGTACTTC.

The CDR3 bases are TGTGCCAGCAGCTTAAGGAGGGCAGGGATGGGTTCACCCCTCCACTTT. Translating it yields CASSLRRAGMGSPLHF. The chain links TRBV7-2 to TRBJ1-6; D is perhaps TRBD1 (5 bases). The CDR3 runs 16 residues. V was cut by 2 bases and J by 9 bases, with 17 bases left in between. From germline, CDR1 is SGHTA and CDR2 FQGNSA.

J is TRBJ2-2 and V is TRBV6-5, with D perhaps TRBD2 (7 bases). The CDR3 sequence is 15 residues long. The V and J ends lost 8 bases and 6 bases respectively, with 19 bases between them. Germline CDR1 is MNHEY and CDR2 is SVGAGI. CDR3 amino acids: CASALGGGRAGELFF. Written as DNA, the CDR3 is TGTGCCAGCGCGCTGGGGGGGGGCAGGGCCGGGGAGCTGTTTTTT.

The chain carries TRBV12-3 or TRBV12-4 and TRBJ1-2; D is ambiguous. This CDR3 is 13 amino acids long. V was trimmed by 7 bases and J by 1 base, leaving 10 bases between them. The CDR3 sequence is CASTEPDNYGYTF. The CDR3 DNA reads as TGTGCCAGCACCGAGCCTGATAACTATGGCTACACCTTC.